These T cell receptor beta chains were read from a single sample in a study of T cell responses to AZD1222 COVID-19 vaccine. Sequencing was performed with immunoSEQ multiplex PCR; in TCRdb, only in-frame clones are kept and a portion is missing. Here the sample spans approximately 140,000 clones, around 89% being singletons. The material sequenced was peripheral blood, taken on day 0 of AZD1222 vaccination. The source is an adult in good health. Both conserved end residues are part of each CDR3. Fields, in order: D gene, V gene, J gene, clone size, CDR3 protein, CDR3 DNA. D genes are given only for firm matches. Size tells how often a clone was seen (once, few, many) or the class of an expanded clone, and some rows leave it out.

D gene: NA; V gene: TRBV28; J gene: TRBJ1-2; clone size: NA; CDR3 protein: CASRRQGRRNNYGYTF; CDR3 DNA: TGTGCCAGCAGGAGGCAGGGGCGAAGGAATAACTATGGCTACACCTTC
D gene: NA; V gene: TRBV19; J gene: TRBJ1-5; clone size: NA; CDR3 protein: CASSTRGQLSVSNQPQHF; CDR3 DNA: TGTGCCAGTAGTACGCGAGGACAGCTCAGCGTTTCGAATCAGCCCCAGCATTTT
D gene: TRBD1; V gene: TRBV5-1; J gene: TRBJ1-2; clone size: once; CDR3 protein: CASNKQGSGYTF; CDR3 DNA: TGCGCCAGCAACAAACAGGGGAGCGGCTACACCTTC
D gene: NA; V gene: TRBV6-2/TRBV6-3; J gene: TRBJ2-7; clone size: many; CDR3 protein: CASSYGPYNYEQYF; CDR3 DNA: TGTGCCAGCAGTTACGGCCCTTATAACTACGAGCAGTACTTC
D gene: TRBD1; V gene: TRBV28; J gene: TRBJ1-5; clone size: NA; CDR3 protein: CASSPPGRGLYQPQHF; CDR3 DNA: TGTGCCAGCAGTCCTCCGGGTAGGGGGCTTTATCAGCCCCAGCATTTT
D gene: NA; V gene: TRBV28; J gene: TRBJ1-1; clone size: NA; CDR3 protein: CASSTDRRTAFF; CDR3 DNA: TGTGCCAGCAGTACCGACAGGCGTACAGCTTTCTTT
D gene: NA; V gene: TRBV28; J gene: TRBJ1-5; clone size: NA; CDR3 protein: CASSASLGPQHF; CDR3 DNA: TGTGCCAGCAGCGCGAGTTTGGGGCCCCAGCATTTT
D gene: TRBD1; V gene: TRBV4-1; J gene: TRBJ1-4; clone size: NA; CDR3 protein: CASSQDEGQGEKLFF; CDR3 DNA: TGCGCCAGCAGCCAAGATGAGGGACAGGGGGAAAAACTGTTTTTT
D gene: NA; V gene: TRBV28; J gene: TRBJ1-2; clone size: NA; CDR3 protein: CASSPAGTGGDYGYTF; CDR3 DNA: TGTGCCAGCAGTCCCGCCGGGACGGGGGGAGACTATGGCTACACCTTC
D gene: NA; V gene: TRBV5-1; J gene: TRBJ1-3; clone size: NA; CDR3 protein: CASSLSGIAGNTIYF; CDR3 DNA: TGCGCCAGCAGCTTGTCGGGAATCGCTGGAAACACCATATATTTT
D gene: TRBD1; V gene: TRBV2; J gene: TRBJ2-7; clone size: once; CDR3 protein: CASSDRGQGEQYF; CDR3 DNA: TGTGCCAGCAGTGACAGGGGGCAGGGCGAGCAGTACTTC
D gene: NA; V gene: TRBV27; J gene: TRBJ1-4; clone size: NA; CDR3 protein: CASSLSPTNEKLFF; CDR3 DNA: TGTGCCAGCAGTTTATCCCCCACTAATGAAAAACTGTTTTTT
D gene: NA; V gene: TRBV7-3; J gene: TRBJ2-1; clone size: NA; CDR3 protein: CASSPVSIADNEQFF; CDR3 DNA: TGTGCCAGCAGCCCAGTATCGATAGCGGACAATGAGCAGTTCTTC
D gene: TRBD1; V gene: TRBV9; J gene: TRBJ2-2; clone size: once; CDR3 protein: CASSPTGGAPGELFF; CDR3 DNA: TGTGCCAGCAGCCCAACAGGGGGCGCCCCCGGGGAGCTGTTTTTT
D gene: TRBD1; V gene: TRBV13; J gene: TRBJ2-7; clone size: NA; CDR3 protein: CASARDRGREQYF; CDR3 DNA: TGTGCCAGCGCGAGGGACAGGGGGCGTGAGCAGTACTTC
D gene: NA; V gene: TRBV24-1; J gene: TRBJ1-2; clone size: once; CDR3 protein: CATSDSVGYGYTF; CDR3 DNA: TGTGCCACCAGTGATTCGGTCGGCTATGGCTACACCTTC